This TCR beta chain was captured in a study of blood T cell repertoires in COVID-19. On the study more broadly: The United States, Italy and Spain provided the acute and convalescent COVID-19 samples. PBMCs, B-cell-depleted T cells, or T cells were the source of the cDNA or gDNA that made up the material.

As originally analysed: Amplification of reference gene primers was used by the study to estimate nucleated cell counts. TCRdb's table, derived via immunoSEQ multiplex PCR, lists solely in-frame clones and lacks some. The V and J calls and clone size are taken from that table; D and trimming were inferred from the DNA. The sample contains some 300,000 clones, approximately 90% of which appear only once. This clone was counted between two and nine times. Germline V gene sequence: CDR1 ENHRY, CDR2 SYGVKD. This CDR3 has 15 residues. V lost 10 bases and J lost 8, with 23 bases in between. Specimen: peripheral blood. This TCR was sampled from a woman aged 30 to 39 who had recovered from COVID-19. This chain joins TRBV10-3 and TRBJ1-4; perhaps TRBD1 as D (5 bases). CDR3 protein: CASATETGPGEKLFF. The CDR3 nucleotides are TGTGCCAGCGCTACAGAGACCGGTCCAGGGGAAAAACTGTTTTTT.